The 4 T cell receptor beta chains listed next were all sequenced from one sample in a study of vaccination and CD4 T cells after COVID-19. Treatment reported: approximately 11-day PBMC culture with coronavirus spike peptide pools or control peptides (ViraFEST assay). CD4+ T cells that had been cultured provided DNA sequenced with the Oncomine TCR Beta short-read assay. TCRdb analysed the PCR reads with MiXCR anew, one entry per CDR3 protein. The table includes around 15,000 distinct CDR3 sequences, 60% to 80% detected once. These receptors have no known antigen. Sequencing was done on a sample of CD4+ T cells from blood, cultured in vitro. The receptors here all came from a human donor who had recovered from COVID-19.

This chain joins TRBV4-1 and TRBJ2-5; D unclear. The V gene's germline CDR1 is MGHRA and CDR2 YSYEKL. V lost 1 base, J lost 2 bases, and 8 bases lay in between. There are 14 residues in the CDR3. The CDR3 DNA sequence: TGCGCCAGCAGCCAAGCTTCCACACAAGAGACCCAGTACTTC. Translating gives CASSQASTQETQYF.

The gene calls are TRBV6-5 and TRBJ1-2; no definite D call. CDR3 length equals 13 residues. V was shortened by 2 bases and J by 2 bases, with 6 bases between the two germline ends. From germline, CDR1 is MNHEY and CDR2 SVGAGI. The CDR3 reads CASSYRRNYGYTF. CDR3 nucleotides: TGTGCCAGCAGTTACCGTCGGAACTATGGCTACACCTTC.

V is TRBV10-2 and J is TRBJ1-5; no firm D call. Looked up from germline, CDR1 is WSHSY and CDR2 is SAAADI. The length of the CDR3 is 15 residues. V shed 4 bases and J shed 0 bases, with 10 bases lying between them. CDR3 coding DNA: TGCGCCAGCAGTGTGGAAGGGCTTAGCAATCAGCCCCAGCATTTT. It translates to CASSVEGLSNQPQHF.

The chain couples TRBV10-3 to TRBJ1-5; 7 nucleotides align to TRBD1. The V segment lost 0 bases and the J segment 7 bases; nucleotides outside the gene matches: 6. This CDR3 has 15 amino acids. Germline CDR1 and CDR2: ENHRY and SYGVKD. The CDR3 sequence is CAISESGTAQQPQHF. The CDR3, as DNA: TGTGCCATCAGTGAGTCAGGGACAGCCCAACAGCCCCAGCATTTT.